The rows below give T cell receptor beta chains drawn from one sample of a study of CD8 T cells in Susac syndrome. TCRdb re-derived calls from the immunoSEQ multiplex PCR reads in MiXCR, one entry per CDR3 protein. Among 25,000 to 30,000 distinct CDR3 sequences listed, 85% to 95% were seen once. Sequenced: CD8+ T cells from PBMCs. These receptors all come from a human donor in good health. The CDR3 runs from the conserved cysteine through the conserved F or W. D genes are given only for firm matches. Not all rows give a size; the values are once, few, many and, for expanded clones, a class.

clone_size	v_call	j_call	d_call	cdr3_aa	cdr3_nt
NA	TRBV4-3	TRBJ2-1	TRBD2	CASSQDYPPGLGAHYNEQFF	TGCGCCAGCAGCCAAGATTACCCCCCGGGACTAGGGGCCCACTACAATGAGCAGTTCTTC
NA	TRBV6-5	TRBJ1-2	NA	CASSYLGWGYTF	TGTGCCAGCAGTTACTTAGGGTGGGGCTACACCTTC
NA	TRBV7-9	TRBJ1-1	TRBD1	CASSHHRGEITEAFF	TGTGCCAGCAGCCACCACAGGGGCGAAATCACTGAAGCTTTCTTT
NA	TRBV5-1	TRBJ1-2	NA	CASSLAGAGGYTF	TGCGCCAGCAGCCTCGCCGGGGCTGGTGGCTACACCTTC
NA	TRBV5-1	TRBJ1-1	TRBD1	CASSGGQGVEAFF	TGCGCCAGCAGCGGTGGACAGGGTGTCGAAGCTTTCTTT
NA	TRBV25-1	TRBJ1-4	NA	CASSPRETNEKLFF	TGTGCCAGCTCCCCAAGGGAAACGAATGAAAAACTGTTTTTT
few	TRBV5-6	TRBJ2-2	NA	CASSLAPGYDRNTGELFF	TGTGCCAGCAGCTTGGCCCCTGGGTATGACAGGAACACCGGGGAGCTGTTTTTT
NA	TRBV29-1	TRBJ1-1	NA	CSAGGTLNTEAFF	TGCAGCGCCGGGGGGACCTTGAACACTGAAGCTTTCTTT
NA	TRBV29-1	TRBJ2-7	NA	CSVFFRQDSYEQYF	TGCAGCGTTTTCTTTCGACAGGATAGCTACGAGCAGTACTTC
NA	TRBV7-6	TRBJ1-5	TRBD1	CASSPARDRGHCQPQHF	TGTGCCAGCAGCCCTGCCCGGGACAGGGGGCATTGTCAGCCCCAGCATTTT
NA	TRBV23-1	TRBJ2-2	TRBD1	CASIGDRGSGELFF	TGCGCCAGCATAGGGGACAGGGGTTCCGGGGAGCTGTTTTTT
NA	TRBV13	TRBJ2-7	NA	CASSLGDSYEQYF	TGTGCCAGCAGCTTAGGTGATTCCTACGAGCAGTACTTC
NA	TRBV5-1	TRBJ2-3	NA	CASSLEAGTGGTDTQYF	TGCGCCAGCAGCTTGGAGGCAGGTACTGGCGGCACGGATACGCAGTATTTT
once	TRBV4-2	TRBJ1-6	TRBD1	CASSQVPGQGASPLHF	TGTGCCAGCAGCCAAGTTCCGGGACAGGGGGCTTCACCCCTCCACTTT
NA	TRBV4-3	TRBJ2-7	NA	CASSQGVRASSYEQYF	TGCGCCAGCAGCCAAGGGGTCAGGGCGAGCTCCTACGAGCAGTACTTC
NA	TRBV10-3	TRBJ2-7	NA	CAISESGGSLVWQYF	TGTGCCATCAGTGAGTCCGGCGGCAGCCTAGTCTGGCAGTACTTC
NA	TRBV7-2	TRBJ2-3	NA	CASSPLRAGGTQYF	TGTGCCAGCAGCCCCCTCCGGGCCGGCGGTACGCAGTATTTT
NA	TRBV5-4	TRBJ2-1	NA	CASSLSGSVDPFF	TGTGCCAGCAGCTTGTCCGGGTCGGTGGATCCGTTCTTC
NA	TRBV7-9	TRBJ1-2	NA	CASSPLGIESNYGYTF	TGTGCCAGCAGCCCTCTTGGAATAGAGTCCAACTATGGCTACACCTTC
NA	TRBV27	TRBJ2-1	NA	CASSLGTKMEQFF	TGTGCCAGCAGTTTAGGGACGAAAATGGAGCAGTTCTTC
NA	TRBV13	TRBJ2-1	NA	CASSLQGPYNEQFF	TGTGCCAGCAGCCTCCAAGGCCCCTACAATGAGCAGTTCTTC
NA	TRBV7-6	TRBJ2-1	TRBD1	CASSPSTGGNEQFF	TGTGCCAGCAGCCCCTCCACAGGGGGCAATGAGCAGTTCTTC
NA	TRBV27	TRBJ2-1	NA	CASSLIIGPLGSYNEQFF	TGTGCCAGCAGTTTAATAATAGGACCCCTTGGATCCTACAATGAGCAGTTCTTC
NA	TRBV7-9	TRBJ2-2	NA	CASSPTTNTGELFF	TGTGCCAGCAGCCCCACAACGAACACCGGGGAGCTGTTTTTT
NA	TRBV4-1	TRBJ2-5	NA	CASSQQETQYF	TGCGCCAGCAGCCAACAAGAGACCCAGTACTTC
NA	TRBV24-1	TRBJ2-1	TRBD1	CATSDQDRGLQFF	TGTGCCACCAGTGACCAAGACAGGGGCCTGCAGTTCTTC
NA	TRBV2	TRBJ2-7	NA	CASNRRGGGSEQYF	TGTGCCAGCAACCGGAGGGGAGGGGGCAGCGAGCAGTACTTC